This TCR beta chain originates from a study of T-cell memory formation after mild COVID-19. Study-wide findings and caveats: There was a balanced CD4/CD8 profile in clones contracting day 15 to 85, and later expanders leaned CD4+. Mainly in CM and EM were contracting CD4+ clones; CD8+ were in EMRA.

Comment on this clonotype: The antigen is undetermined.

TCR alpha and TCR beta cDNA libraries with sample barcodes and UMIs came from 5'RACE using constant-segment primers. TCRdb fed the 5' RACE reads into MiXCR, producing one record per CDR3 protein. Of 250,000 to 300,000 distinct CDR3 sequences detected, roughly 15% appear once; the ten largest clones hold over 20%. V was pared by 3 bases and J by 6 bases, with 2 bases of the junction left unmatched. Looked up from germline, CDR1 is SGHRS and CDR2 is YFSETQ. This CDR3 is 13 amino acids long. This TCR came from a man younger than 30 who had mild COVID-19 (a few samples of this study predate the infection). Cell type and time point are not known. The V and J genes are TRBV5-1 and TRBJ2-1; 8 bases fit TRBD2. The sequenced sample was PBMCs or a T cell subset sorted from them (not recorded which). The CDR3 region is CASSWTSSNEQFF. CDR3 DNA sequence: TGCGCCAGCAGCTGGACTAGCAGCAATGAGCAGTTCTTC.